This is a list of T cell receptor beta chains from one sample in a study of blood T cell repertoires in COVID-19. This table comes from immunoSEQ multiplex PCR, and its TCRdb copy is limited to in-frame clones, with some not included. Here the sample spans under 300,000 clones, 70% to 85% being singletons. The sequenced sample was peripheral blood. All receptors come from a human donor with COVID-19, enrolled during active disease. The donor label of this sample is uncertain. Both conserved end residues are part of each CDR3. Fields, in order: clone size, D gene, J gene, V gene, CDR3 protein, CDR3 DNA. A D gene is named only where the DNA matches it firmly. The size of a clone is reported for some rows only, either as once, few or many, or as a class for expanded clones.

clone_size: NA
d_call: NA
j_call: TRBJ1-5
v_call: TRBV19
cdr3_aa: CASSTQPGQPQHF
cdr3_nt: TGTGCCAGTAGTACCCAGCCGGGGCAGCCCCAGCATTTT

clone_size: NA
d_call: TRBD2
j_call: TRBJ2-1
v_call: TRBV20-1
cdr3_aa: CSASPSPGLAGGNEQFF
cdr3_nt: TGCAGTGCTAGTCCCTCCCCCGGACTAGCGGGGGGGAATGAGCAGTTCTTC

clone_size: NA
d_call: TRBD1
j_call: TRBJ2-7
v_call: TRBV18
cdr3_aa: CASSNDRGINEQYF
cdr3_nt: TGTGCCAGCTCGAACGACAGGGGGATTAACGAGCAGTACTTC

clone_size: NA
d_call: NA
j_call: TRBJ2-5
v_call: TRBV20-1
cdr3_aa: CSASPPGGPQYF
cdr3_nt: TGCAGTGCTAGTCCCCCGGGCGGGCCCCAGTACTTC

clone_size: NA
d_call: NA
j_call: TRBJ1-2
v_call: TRBV5-1
cdr3_aa: CASSLLGAPQDGYTF
cdr3_nt: TGCGCCAGCAGCTTGTTGGGGGCGCCTCAGGATGGCTACACCTTC

clone_size: NA
d_call: TRBD1
j_call: TRBJ1-6
v_call: TRBV19
cdr3_aa: CASSNRDRSSPLHF
cdr3_nt: TGTGCCAGTAGTAACCGGGACAGGTCTTCACCCCTCCACTTT

clone_size: NA
d_call: NA
j_call: TRBJ2-5
v_call: TRBV21-1
cdr3_aa: CASSEDELAETQYF
cdr3_nt: TGTGCCAGCAGCGAAGATGAGTTAGCAGAGACCCAGTACTTC

clone_size: NA
d_call: NA
j_call: TRBJ1-5
v_call: TRBV21-1
cdr3_aa: CASKGGQRGSQPQHF
cdr3_nt: TGTGCCAGCAAGGGAGGACAGCGGGGATCCCAGCCCCAGCATTTT

clone_size: NA
d_call: NA
j_call: TRBJ2-1
v_call: TRBV9
cdr3_aa: CASSVDEQSYNEQFF
cdr3_nt: TGTGCCAGCAGCGTAGACGAGCAATCCTACAATGAGCAGTTCTTC

clone_size: NA
d_call: NA
j_call: TRBJ1-1
v_call: TRBV2
cdr3_aa: CASTANRAQNTEAFF
cdr3_nt: TGTGCCAGCACCGCTAACAGGGCACAGAACACTGAAGCTTTCTTT

clone_size: NA
d_call: NA
j_call: TRBJ2-5
v_call: TRBV28
cdr3_aa: CASSLWSKRETQYF
cdr3_nt: TGTGCCAGCAGTTTATGGTCCAAGAGGGAGACCCAGTACTTC

clone_size: NA
d_call: NA
j_call: TRBJ1-2
v_call: TRBV28
cdr3_aa: CASGLSGGAHGYTF
cdr3_nt: TGTGCCAGCGGCCTATCCGGAGGGGCGCATGGCTACACCTTC

clone_size: NA
d_call: NA
j_call: TRBJ1-1
v_call: TRBV6-5
cdr3_aa: CASRFGTSEAFF
cdr3_nt: TGTGCCAGCAGATTTGGGACATCTGAAGCTTTCTTT

clone_size: once
d_call: TRBD1
j_call: TRBJ1-1
v_call: TRBV10-1
cdr3_aa: CASSGDRRNTEAFF
cdr3_nt: TGCGCCAGCAGTGGGGACAGGAGAAACACTGAAGCTTTCTTT

clone_size: NA
d_call: TRBD1
j_call: TRBJ1-1
v_call: TRBV3-1/TRBV3-2
cdr3_aa: CASSHWTGNTEAFF
cdr3_nt: TGTGCCAGCAGCCATTGGACAGGAAACACTGAAGCTTTCTTT

clone_size: NA
d_call: TRBD1
j_call: TRBJ1-4
v_call: TRBV5-6
cdr3_aa: CASSRQTGSNEKLFF
cdr3_nt: TGTGCCAGCAGCAGACAGACAGGGAGTAATGAAAAACTGTTTTTT

clone_size: NA
d_call: NA
j_call: TRBJ2-5
v_call: TRBV11-3
cdr3_aa: CASSLGGSQAGTQYF
cdr3_nt: TGTGCCAGCAGCTTAGGGGGATCCCAAGCGGGGACCCAGTACTTC

clone_size: once
d_call: NA
j_call: TRBJ2-2
v_call: TRBV28
cdr3_aa: CASSGQLTGELFF
cdr3_nt: TGTGCCAGCAGCGGACAGCTGACCGGGGAGCTGTTTTTT

clone_size: NA
d_call: NA
j_call: TRBJ2-1
v_call: TRBV3-1/TRBV3-2
cdr3_aa: CASSQANPSSYNEQFF
cdr3_nt: TGTGCCAGCAGCCAAGCTAATCCGAGCTCCTACAATGAGCAGTTCTTC

clone_size: once
d_call: TRBD2
j_call: TRBJ2-7
v_call: TRBV7-9
cdr3_aa: CASSLVGLAGYEQYF
cdr3_nt: TGTGCCAGCAGCTTAGTGGGACTAGCTGGCTACGAGCAGTACTTC

clone_size: NA
d_call: NA
j_call: TRBJ2-5
v_call: TRBV6-6
cdr3_aa: CASSKVRETQYF
cdr3_nt: TGTGCCAGCAGCAAGGTCAGGGAGACCCAGTACTTC